The 18 T cell receptor beta chains presented below share a single source sample, sequenced in a study of PD-1 blockade in classical Hodgkin lymphoma. Profiling relied on immunoSEQ multiplex PCR, and the TCRdb table lists in-frame clones only, not all of them. The table records around 25,000 clones, approximately 90% of them present only once. Time point denoted: cycle 4 day 1 (C4D1), after less than 7 weeks of nivolumab. Relapses following autologous stem cell transplantation were seen in all patients, with brentuximab vedotin exposure varying. Sequenced material: peripheral blood mononuclear cells (PBMCs), taken before the fourth cycle of nivolumab. All receptors come from a human donor with classical Hodgkin lymphoma.

The chain recombines TRBV4-1 with TRBJ2-1; D call uncertain. This CDR3 is 16 amino acids long. Germline-derived CDR1 and CDR2 are MGHRA and YSYEKL. V lost 3 bases and J 0 bases, leaving 12 bases between the germline ends. The CDR3 protein is CASSQIDIISYNEQFF. CDR3 bases: TGCGCCAGCAGCCAGATAGACATCATCTCCTACAATGAGCAGTTCTTC.

The chain is built from TRBV5-1 and TRBJ2-3, with D perhaps TRBD1 or TRBD2 (5 bases each). Germline V CDR1 and CDR2: SGHRS, YFSETQ. Trimming took 0 bases from V and 4 from J, leaving 15 bases between them. This CDR3 spans 16 amino acids. Here the CDR3 reads CASSLGRSMGADTQYF. For the CDR3, the DNA is TGCGCCAGCAGCTTGGGTCGCTCCATGGGGGCAGATACGCAGTATTTT.

V is TRBV7-3 and J is TRBJ2-5; tentatively, D is TRBD2 (6 bases). CDR1 is SGHTA, CDR2 FQGTGA, per germline. Trimming cost V 0 bases and J 1 base, with 6 bases left between them. The CDR3 consists of 14 residues. CDR3 sequence reads: CASSLTRGQETQYF. DNA of the CDR3: TGTGCCAGCAGCTTAACGCGGGGCCAAGAGACCCAGTACTTC. Full variable domain (remainder filled in from reference TRBV7-3 and TRBJ2-5): GAGVSQTPSNKVTEKGKYVELRCDPISGHTALYWYRQSLGQGPEFLIYFQGTGAADDSGLPNDRFFAVRPEGSVSTLKIQRTERGDSAVYLCASSLTRGQETQYFGPGTRLLVL.

The chain links TRBV5-1 to TRBJ2-3; D call uncertain. The CDR3 loop spans 16 amino acids. Germline assignment: CDR1 SGHRS and CDR2 YFSETQ. V shed 2 bases and J shed 0 bases, with 13 bases lying between them. The CDR3 DNA reads as TGCGCCAGCAGCTTACCCAGCCAGGCTAGCACAGATACGCAGTATTTT. Translated: CASSLPSQASTDTQYF.

The chain carries TRBV14 and TRBJ2-7, with no clear D. There are 14 residues in the CDR3. The ends were cut back, 2 bases at V and 1 base at J, with 9 bases in the middle. CDR1 and CDR2 (germline): SGHDN, FVKESK. The CDR3 bases are TGTGCCAGCAGCCAACTATTACGATCCTACGAGCAGTACTTC. Residues: CASSQLLRSYEQYF.

This clone was seen more than once but under ten times. This sequence joins TRBV6-5 and TRBJ1-2; D gene uncertain. CDR3 length: 12 residues. Germline V gene data show CDR1 as MNHEY and CDR2 as SVGAGI. Trimming removed 6 bases from V and 3 bases from J, with 8 bases in between. CDR3 in DNA: TGTGCCAGCAGACGGGGTGACTATGGCTACACCTTC. Protein: CASRRGDYGYTF.

CDR3: CASSFEGLYNSPLHF. The CDR3 region has the DNA TGTGCCAGCAGCTTTGAGGGGCTCTATAATTCACCCCTCCACTTT. The rearrangement uses TRBV11-2 and TRBJ1-6; D may be TRBD1 (5 bases). This CDR3 spans 15 amino acids. V was pared by 3 bases and J by 3 bases, with 9 bases between. CDR1 is SGHAT and CDR2 is FQNNGV in the germline V gene.

This chain links TRBV7-9 with TRBJ1-5; no reliable D call. The CDR3 sequence is 13 residues long. Trimming removed 5 bases from V and 0 bases from J, with 5 bases in between. CDR1 SEHNR and CDR2 FQNEAQ come from the germline V gene (reference sequence). This CDR3 is CASSINSNQPQHF. As DNA, the CDR3 is TGTGCCAGCAGCATTAATAGCAATCAGCCCCAGCATTTT. Supplemented by reference TRBV7-9 and TRBJ1-5, the full variable domain reads DTGVSQNPRHKITKRGQNVTFRCDPISEHNRLYWYRQTLGQGPEFLTYFQNEAQLEKSRLLSDRFSAERPKGSFSTLEIQRTEQGDSAMYLCASSINSNQPQHFGDGTRLSIL.

The chain has TRBV15 and TRBJ2-7; D possibly uses TRBD1 or TRBD2 (6 bases each). The CDR3 is 12 amino acids. The ends were cut back, 8 bases at V and 6 bases at J, with 14 bases in the middle. CDR1 and CDR2 from the germline V gene are LNHNV and YYDKDF (reference sequence). CDR3 sequence (DNA): TGTGCCACCGGAGGGGGGCTGGGCGAGCAGTACTTC. Its translation is CATGGGLGEQYF.

V and J are TRBV30 and TRBJ2-1; 9 nucleotides line up with TRBD1. This CDR3 region has 15 residues. Germline V gene data show CDR1 as GTSNPN and CDR2 as SVGIG (reference sequence). V dropped 3 bases and J dropped 6; count of bases not matched to a gene: 9. The CDR3 nucleotides read TGTGCCTGGAGCCTCATACAGGGGGCGGGCAATGAGCAGTTCTTC. Translated: CAWSLIQGAGNEQFF.

This sequence joins TRBV18 and TRBJ2-4, with TRBD1 identical over 9 bases. Per germline, CDR1 KGHSH and CDR2 LQKENI. V gave up 2 bases and J gave up 2 bases; unmatched junction bases: 4. This CDR3 has 16 amino acids. CDR3 coding DNA: TGTGCCAGCTCACCATCGACAGGGGGACCCAAAAACATTCAGTACTTC. As protein: CASSPSTGGPKNIQYF.

This clone has just a few counts. The J gene is TRBJ1-2, the V gene TRBV19; D gene unclear. The CDR3 runs to 14 residues. Germline V gives CDR1 LNHDA, CDR2 SQIVND (reference sequence). The ends were cut back, 5 bases at V and 7 bases at J, with 17 bases in the middle. CDR3 loop: CASSPPTAVGGYTF. The CDR3 DNA reads as TGTGCCAGTAGTCCACCGACGGCGGTCGGTGGCTACACCTTC.

J is TRBJ2-1 and V is TRBV9; TRBD1 or TRBD2 may be the D gene (6 bases each). There are 15 residues in the CDR3. V was trimmed by 4 bases and J by 7 bases, leaving 18 bases between them. Germline-derived CDR1 and CDR2 are SGDLS and YYNGEE. As DNA, the CDR3 is TGTGCCAGCAGCCAACAGGGCGGGAATTGGAATGAGCAGTTCTTC. Protein: CASSQQGGNWNEQFF.

This sequence joins TRBV6-6 and TRBJ1-2; no definite D call. The CDR3 sequence is 12 residues long. V was trimmed by 0 bases and J by 7 bases, leaving 6 bases between them. Germline loops: CDR1 MNHNY, CDR2 SVGAGI (reference sequence). The CDR3: CASSYSTAGYTF. DNA of the CDR3: TGTGCCAGCAGTTACTCGACGGCTGGCTACACCTTC.

CDR3 region: CASSQSWGFSTDTQYF. For the CDR3, the DNA is TGTGCCAGCAGCCAATCATGGGGCTTCAGCACAGATACGCAGTATTTT. The V and J genes are TRBV4-2 and TRBJ2-3; possible D gene TRBD1, 5 bases. Per germline, CDR1 LGHNA and CDR2 YNFKEQ. CDR3 length: 16 amino acids. Trimming shortened V by 2 bases and J by 0 bases, and 12 bases separated the two germline ends.

This chain connects TRBV19 to TRBJ1-4, with a weak D call TRBD1 (6 bases). V dropped 7 bases and J dropped 3 bases, with 15 bases sitting between them. The germline CDR1 and CDR2 sequences are LNHDA and SQIVND (reference sequence). The CDR3 extends over 15 amino acids. The CDR3 loop reads CASTLTGRANEKLFF. The CDR3 DNA reads TGTGCCAGTACCCTTACAGGGCGCGCTAATGAAAAACTGTTTTTT.

This chain connects TRBV11-3 to TRBJ2-3, with 11 nucleotides matching TRBD2. The length of the CDR3 is 17 residues. The germline CDR1 and CDR2 sequences are SGHNT and YENEEA. Germline trimming cut 1 base from V and 3 bases from J; bases unmatched to any gene: 6. This CDR3 reads CASSLGATSGATDTQYF. For the CDR3, the DNA is TGTGCCAGCAGCTTAGGAGCGACTAGCGGGGCGACAGATACGCAGTATTTT.

The chain combines TRBV1 with TRBJ2-3; TRBD2, the table's D call, lacks a check against the DNA. TRBV1 is a pseudogene. The CDR3 is 17 residues long. The CDR3 nucleotides are TGCACCAGCAGCCAAGAATCTAGCGGGAGCTTCACAGATACGCAGTATTTT. Amino acid sequence: CTSSQESSGSFTDTQYF.